This entry describes one TCR beta chain. The data stem from a study of blood T cell repertoires in COVID-19. Sequencing used immunoSEQ multiplex PCR; TCRdb keeps in-frame clones, though not all of them. Among a few hundred thousand clones listed, around 84% were seen once. The ends lost 4 bases at V and 0 bases at J; junction bases unmatched: 7. The CDR3 length is 16 residues. From germline, CDR1 is SGHDN and CDR2 FVKESK. The material sequenced was PBMCs or T cells enriched from blood (not recorded which). The sequence derives from a woman aged 50 to 60 who had been exposed to COVID-19. The chain links TRBV14 to TRBJ2-7; 9 bases match TRBD1. The chain's CDR3 is CASSPWTGDSSYEQYF. CDR3 bases: TGTGCCAGCAGCCCCTGGACAGGGGACAGCTCCTACGAGCAGTACTTC.